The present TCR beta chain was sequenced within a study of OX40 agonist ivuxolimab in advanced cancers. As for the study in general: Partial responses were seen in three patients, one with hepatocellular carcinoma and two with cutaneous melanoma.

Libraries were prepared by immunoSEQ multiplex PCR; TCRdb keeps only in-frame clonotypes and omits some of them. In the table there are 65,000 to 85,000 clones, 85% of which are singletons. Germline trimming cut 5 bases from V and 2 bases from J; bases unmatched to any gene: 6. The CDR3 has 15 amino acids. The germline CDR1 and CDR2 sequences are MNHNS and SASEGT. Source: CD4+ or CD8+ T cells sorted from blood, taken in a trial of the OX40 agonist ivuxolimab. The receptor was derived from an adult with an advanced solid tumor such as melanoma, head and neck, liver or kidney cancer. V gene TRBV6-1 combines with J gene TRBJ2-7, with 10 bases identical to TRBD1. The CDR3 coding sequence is TGTGCCAGCAGTATACCGGGACAGGGGACCTACGAGCAGTACTTC. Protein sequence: CASSIPGQGTYEQYF.